This T cell receptor beta chain comes out of a study of response to subunit inactivated influenza vaccine. Study conclusions and caveats: Only a handful of new T cells, the authors suggested, are recruited with each seasonal influenza vaccination.

This clonotype was observed many times. Its antigen is unidentified. MiXCR, applied by TCRdb to the RT-PCR reads, yields one record per CDR3 protein. The profile shows roughly 570,000 distinct CDR3 sequences, 12% to 15% of them singletons. The input for sequencing was PBMCs from blood, taken 11 to 12 days after vaccination. The source of this sequence is a middle-aged man who received an inactivated influenza vaccine.

This CDR3 is CSARDFGTTGYGYTF. The CDR3 coding sequence is TGCAGTGCTAGAGATTTTGGCACGACGGGCTATGGCTACACCTTC. The V gene is TRBV20-1, the J gene TRBJ1-2; no clear D. CDR1 and CDR2 (germline): DFQATT, SNEGSKA (reference sequence). With 0 bases removed from V and 4 bases from J, the gap between germline ends came to 15 bases. CDR3 length: 15 residues.